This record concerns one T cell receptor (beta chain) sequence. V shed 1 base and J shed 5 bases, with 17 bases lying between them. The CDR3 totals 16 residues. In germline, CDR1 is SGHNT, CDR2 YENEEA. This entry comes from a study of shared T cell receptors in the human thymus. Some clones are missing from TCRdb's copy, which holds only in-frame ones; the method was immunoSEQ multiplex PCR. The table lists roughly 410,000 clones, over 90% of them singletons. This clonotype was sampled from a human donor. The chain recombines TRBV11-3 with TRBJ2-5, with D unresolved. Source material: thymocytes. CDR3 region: CASSLACLDKRETQYF. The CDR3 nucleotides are TGTGCCAGCAGCTTAGCCTGTCTCGACAAAAGGGAGACCCAGTACTTC.